These T cell receptor beta chains were read from a single sample in a study of response to subunit inactivated influenza vaccine. TCRdb ran MiXCR on the RT-PCR reads and lists one entry per CDR3 protein. In the table there are hundreds of thousands of distinct CDR3 sequences, about 15% of which are singletons. This specimen was PBMCs from blood, taken approximately 15 days before vaccination. The receptors shown here come from a man in his forties or fifties who received an inactivated influenza vaccine. The CDR3 runs from the conserved cysteine through the conserved F or W. A D gene is named only where the DNA matches it firmly. The size of a clone is reported for some rows only, either as once, few or many, or as a class for expanded clones.

clone size,V gene,J gene,D gene,CDR3 DNA,CDR3 protein
many,TRBV5-1,TRBJ1-4,TRBD1,TGCGCCAGCAGCGCAACAGGGGGAGAGGAAAAACTGTTTTTT,CASSATGGEEKLFF
-,TRBV7-2,TRBJ2-1,TRBD2,TGTGCCAGCAGCCCAGGACTAGCGGCAGTCTACAATGAGCAGTTCTTC,CASSPGLAAVYNEQFF
few,TRBV12-3/TRBV12-4,TRBJ1-1,-,TGTGCCAGCAGTTTATGGAACACTGAAGCTTTCTTT,CASSLWNTEAFF
few,TRBV7-2,TRBJ2-5,-,TGTGCCAGCAGCTTAAGTGGGGGGGCTAGAAGGACCCAGTACTTC,CASSLSGGARRTQYF
few,TRBV5-5,TRBJ2-1,TRBD1,TGTGCCAGCAGCCCAAACAGGGGGCAGTACAATGAGCAGTTCTTC,CASSPNRGQYNEQFF
few,TRBV12-3/TRBV12-4,TRBJ1-1,TRBD1,TGTGCCAGCAGTTTAGGGGACAGGGGAGACGTTGAAGCTTTCTTT,CASSLGDRGDVEAFF
few,TRBV27,TRBJ2-1,-,TGTGCCAGCAGTTTGACTGACAGCTCCTACAATGAGCAGTTCTTC,CASSLTDSSYNEQFF
-,TRBV29-1,TRBJ2-5,-,TGCAGCGTTGCGCCCCGACTGGAAGAGACCCAGTACTTC,CSVAPRLEETQYF
few,TRBV2,TRBJ2-7,TRBD2,TGTGCCAGCAGCCCTGAATTCGCGGGGGGGACCTACGAGCAGTACTTC,CASSPEFAGGTYEQYF
-,TRBV4-1,TRBJ2-5,TRBD2,TGCGCCAGCAGCCAAGCGTCTGGGACTAGTTGGCAAGAGACCCAGTACTTC,CASSQASGTSWQETQYF
many,TRBV28,TRBJ1-1,TRBD1,TGTGCCAGCAGTTTAGAGACAGGGCTTACTGAAGCTTTCTTT,CASSLETGLTEAFF
few,TRBV4-1,TRBJ2-2,-,TGCGCCAGCAGCCGACCCGAACCCGGGGAGCTGTTTTTT,CASSRPEPGELFF
-,TRBV18,TRBJ1-2,-,TGTGCCAGCTCACCGACATCGGATCCTTATGGCTACACCTTC,CASSPTSDPYGYTF
few,TRBV11-2,TRBJ2-3,-,TGTGCCAGCAGCCAAAACTACGGGACAGATACGCAGTATTTT,CASSQNYGTDTQYF
-,TRBV9,TRBJ2-3,-,TGTGCCAGCAGCGGGGGACGTAAGTTAGATACGCAGTATTTT,CASSGGRKLDTQYF
-,TRBV29-1,TRBJ2-5,-,TGCAGCGTCGGGACACTACTAGGAGAGACCCAGTACTTC,CSVGTLLGETQYF
few,TRBV28,TRBJ1-4,-,TGTGCCAGCGACCCCTGGGAAGGGGCGGCCGAGCAACTGTTTTTT,CASDPWEGAAEQLFF
few,TRBV4-2,TRBJ2-7,TRBD2,TGTGCCAGCAGCCAAGGGGGACTAGCGGCCCTCTACGAGCAGTACTTC,CASSQGGLAALYEQYF
-,TRBV2,TRBJ1-4,-,TGTGCCAGCAGGGTAACAGGGAAGGCCGGTGAAAAACTGTTTTTT,CASRVTGKAGEKLFF
-,TRBV6-5,TRBJ2-7,-,TGTGCCAGCAGTTACGGGCAGGGGGGGCCCTACGAGCAGTACTTC,CASSYGQGGPYEQYF
-,TRBV5-6,TRBJ2-7,TRBD2,TGTGCCAGCAGATCTAGCGGGAGTATGAAGCAGTACTTC,CASRSSGSMKQYF
-,TRBV28,TRBJ2-5,-,TGTGCCAGCAGTCCTCCTAGAGCGCTTGGGGAGACCCAGTACTTC,CASSPPRALGETQYF
-,TRBV18,TRBJ1-2,TRBD1,TGTGCCAGCTCACCACTGGGACGACAGGGACATAACTATGGCTACACCTTC,CASSPLGRQGHNYGYTF
few,TRBV18,TRBJ2-1,-,TGTGCCAGCTCCCCTGACACAAATGAGCAGTTCTTC,CASSPDTNEQFF
-,TRBV7-2,TRBJ2-2,-,TGTGCCAGCAGCTTTAAAGGGGCGCGAACCGGGGAGCTGTTTTTT,CASSFKGARTGELFF
-,TRBV5-1,TRBJ1-3,-,TGCGCCAGCAGCCGTGATCCGGGACGCGATACTGGAAACACCATATATTTT,CASSRDPGRDTGNTIYF
few,TRBV7-2,TRBJ1-1,-,TGTGCTTCAGCCCAGTCTGGTTTCATGAACACTGAAGCTTTCTTT,CASAQSGFMNTEAFF
few,TRBV28,TRBJ1-4,-,TGTGCCAGCAGTTTACCCCCGACAACAACTAATGAAAAACTGTTTTTT,CASSLPPTTTNEKLFF
many,TRBV11-2,TRBJ2-5,-,TGTGCCAGCAGCCCTGCCGGGCTCCAAGAGACCCAGTACTTC,CASSPAGLQETQYF
-,TRBV3-1,TRBJ2-7,TRBD1,TGTGCCAGCAGCCAACCAAAAACCGGGACAGGGGTGGACGAGCAGTACTTC,CASSQPKTGTGVDEQYF
few,TRBV6-2/TRBV6-3,TRBJ2-1,-,TGTGCCAGCAGTTACGTGGGAGTCGATGAGCAGTTCTTC,CASSYVGVDEQFF
-,TRBV28,TRBJ2-7,TRBD1,TGTGCCAGCATCGGACCCACCGGACAGGGGGCACAGTACGAGCAGTACTTC,CASIGPTGQGAQYEQYF
few,TRBV5-1,TRBJ1-6,-,TGCGCCAGCAGCTTGGCGGCGTTAGACAGGTCCTATAATTCACCCCTCCACTTT,CASSLAALDRSYNSPLHF
few,TRBV27,TRBJ2-4,-,TGTGCCAGCAGTTTCTGGCCCCGGCCTGGGGGCCGAAGTGGCATTCAGTACTTC,CASSFWPRPGGRSGIQYF
few,TRBV4-3,TRBJ2-3,TRBD2,TGCGCCAGCAGCCCCCTAGCGGAAATGTACACAGATACGCAGTATTTT,CASSPLAEMYTDTQYF
-,TRBV5-1,TRBJ2-2,-,TGCGCCAGCAGCTCGGGTCCCCAAGAGGCGAACACCGGGGAGCTGTTTTTT,CASSSGPQEANTGELFF
-,TRBV27,TRBJ2-1,TRBD2,TGTGCCAGCAGTAACCCGAGCGGGGGGGCTCTTAATGAGCAGTTCTTC,CASSNPSGGALNEQFF
-,TRBV28,TRBJ1-2,TRBD1,TGTGCCAGCATCTTACCAGGGGGCGGCTACACCTTC,CASILPGGGYTF
-,TRBV7-8,TRBJ2-3,TRBD2,TGTGCCAGCACGGCGATTGCGGGAGGAAGGACAGATACGCAGTATTTT,CASTAIAGGRTDTQYF
few,TRBV5-1,TRBJ2-5,TRBD1,TGCGCCAGCAGCTTCTACAGGGGCGACGTTGAGACCCAGTACTTC,CASSFYRGDVETQYF
once,TRBV10-3,TRBJ2-1,-,TGTGCCATCAGTGAGCATGGCGTCGCCGATGAGCAGTTCTTC,CAISEHGVADEQFF
few,TRBV6-2/TRBV6-3,TRBJ1-6,-,TGTGCCAGCACCGATATCCCCAGATGGGGCCTCTCCTATAATTCACCCCTCCACTTT,CASTDIPRWGLSYNSPLHF
few,TRBV20-1,TRBJ2-3,-,TGCAGTGCATACCGGCCCGGGGGAGAGACAGATACGCAGTATTTT,CSAYRPGGETDTQYF
few,TRBV11-2,TRBJ1-5,-,TGTGCCAGCAGCTTAGGGGGTTGGAGCAATCAGCCCCAGCATTTT,CASSLGGWSNQPQHF
many,TRBV7-7,TRBJ1-5,TRBD1,TGTGCTAGCAGCTTAGAGGATCTAGGACAGGGGGCTGATCAGCCCCAGCATTTT,CASSLEDLGQGADQPQHF
few,TRBV5-1,TRBJ1-3,-,TGCGCCAGCAGCGAGACTCAAATCTCTGGAAACACCATATATTTT,CASSETQISGNTIYF
few,TRBV4-1,TRBJ2-5,TRBD2,TGCGCCAGCAGCCAAGGACCGCGGGAGGGGACCCAGTACTTC,CASSQGPREGTQYF
few,TRBV28,TRBJ2-7,-,TGTGCCAGCGTGAGACAGGTTCCCGGCGAGCAGTACTTC,CASVRQVPGEQYF
few,TRBV29-1,TRBJ2-3,TRBD2,TGCAGCGTTGGGGTTAGCGGGGGCACAGATACGCAGTATTTT,CSVGVSGGTDTQYF
-,TRBV12-3/TRBV12-4,TRBJ2-7,-,TGTGCCAGCAGCCAACAATGGACCGGCGAGCAGTACTTC,CASSQQWTGEQYF
many,TRBV7-2,TRBJ2-1,TRBD1,TGTGCCAGCAGCTTGGGACAGGGGTTGGGAAATGAGCAGTTCTTC,CASSLGQGLGNEQFF
few,TRBV30,TRBJ1-4,TRBD1,TGTGCCTGGAGTGTGAACAGGGGGGGTGAAAAACTGTTTTTT,CAWSVNRGGEKLFF
many,TRBV6-4,TRBJ1-1,-,TGTGCCAGCAGCCCCCGGCCTACTGAAGCTTTCTTT,CASSPRPTEAFF
few,TRBV2,TRBJ2-7,-,TGTGCCAGCAGTGTTCGAGGGTCAACGTACGAGCAGTACTTC,CASSVRGSTYEQYF
-,TRBV4-2,TRBJ2-3,-,TGTGCCAGCAGCCAAGAGCCCCCAGGGGGGAGGCAGTATTTT,CASSQEPPGGRQYF
-,TRBV11-1,TRBJ2-3,-,TGTGCCAGCACCCCGCCGGGACTGGGCACGGATACGCAGTATTTT,CASTPPGLGTDTQYF
many,TRBV6-2/TRBV6-3,TRBJ1-2,-,TGTGCCAGCAGTCGGCGAGAAAACTATGGCTACACCTTC,CASSRRENYGYTF
-,TRBV2,TRBJ2-6,-,TGTGCCAGTAAAAAGGGAATCGCGGGATCTGGGGCCAACGTCCTGACTTTC,CASKKGIAGSGANVLTF
-,TRBV29-1,TRBJ1-1,-,TGCAGCGCCGAGAGGACAGCCTTGAACACTGAAGCTTTCTTT,CSAERTALNTEAFF
many,TRBV12-3/TRBV12-4,TRBJ1-1,TRBD1,TGTGCCAGCAGTAGACAGGGGTTTGGAGACACTGAAGCTTTCTTT,CASSRQGFGDTEAFF